This T cell receptor beta chain originates from a study of blood T cell repertoires in COVID-19. Study-wide context: Italy, Spain and the United States were the sources of the convalescent and acute COVID-19 samples. The analysed material was cDNA or gDNA that came from T cells, B-cell-depleted T cells, or PBMCs.

In the original processing: Amplification with reference gene primers provided the estimates of nucleated cell counts. Here immunoSEQ multiplex PCR was the method, and the copy in TCRdb shows in-frame clones only, minus some. From that table come the V and J calls and clone size; the DNA was used to work out D and trimming. Here the sample spans some 380,000 clones, around 89% being singletons. The CDR3 covers 14 residues. The germline CDR1 and CDR2 sequences are SGHTA and FQGTGA. V was shortened by 4 bases and J by 4 bases, with 11 bases between the two germline ends. The genes are TRBV7-3 and TRBJ1-5; D is uncertain. The receptor comes from a young man with active or convalescent COVID-19. What was sequenced was peripheral blood. Here the CDR3 DNA reads TGTGCCAGCAGCTACCACGGAGAAAATCAGCCCCAGCATTTT. Amino acids: CASSYHGENQPQHF.